The rows below give T cell receptor beta chains drawn from one sample of a study of tumor-infiltrating lymphocytes in primary liver carcinoma. TCRdb re-derived calls from the multiplex PCR reads in MiXCR, one entry per CDR3 protein. The sample lists 90,000 to 100,000 distinct CDR3 sequences, over 55% occurring once. Material for sequencing was liver tumor tissue from sampling region 5. The receptors come from a woman aged 55-69 years with primary liver carcinoma and hepatitis B virus infection. The CDR3 runs from the conserved cysteine through the conserved F or W. A D gene is named only where the DNA matches it firmly. Clone size, where shown, is once, few, many, or a class for clones that have expanded.

d_call	clone_size	j_call	v_call	cdr3_aa
TRBD1	.	TRBJ1-1	TRBV12-3/TRBV12-4	CTSSPQGGLTEAFF
.	.	TRBJ2-5	TRBV29-1	CRVEDPTQETQYF
TRBD1	.	TRBJ1-4	TRBV29-1	CTVGTATNGKLFF
.	.	TRBJ2-2	TRBV7-3	CASSPTKGWELFF
.	few	TRBJ2-5	TRBV11-3	CASSFNGEETQYF
.	many	TRBJ2-3	TRBV5-6	CASSFFDGRTDTQYF
.	.	TRBJ2-3	TRBV5-4	CASGPRQCTMVGDTQYF
.	.	TRBJ1-2	TRBV29-1	CSVGTGTNYGCTF
.	few	TRBJ1-2	TRBV29-1	CSVEDLRREGGGYTF
.	.	TRBJ2-7	TRBV11-2	CASSLGKNEQCF
TRBD1	many	TRBJ1-2	TRBV28	CASSSGSGTDLNGYTF
.	.	TRBJ2-3	TRBV10-3	CASNSGTSDTHYF
.	once	TRBJ2-1	TRBV5-1	CASILWRGRGDEQFF
TRBD2	.	TRBJ2-3	TRBV5-4	CASSPTYGGTSTYTLYF
TRBD1	many	TRBJ1-6	TRBV14	CASSLLGTGNSPLHF
TRBD2	.	TRBJ2-5	TRBV7-2	CASSLAVRVAGGAQYF
TRBD1	.	TRBJ2-1	TRBV11-2	CASSFNRGKGNVQFF
.	.	TRBJ1-4	TRBV5-1	CASNSGPIGTNEKLFF
.	.	TRBJ1-1	TRBV10-3	CTTEPGGVTEAFF